The 17 T cell receptor beta chains reported below all come from one sample, sequenced in a study of memory CD4+ T cells and cytomegalovirus serostatus. The sort gate was single viable CD3+CD4+CD8-CD45RO+ cells for memory CD4+ T cells. Data came from immunoSEQ multiplex PCR; TCRdb stores just in-frame clones and leaves some out. The sample has tens of thousands of clones; 80% to 85% are singletons. Material for sequencing was memory CD4+ T cells from blood. The source of these receptors is an adult in good health and CMV-seronegative.

This clone occurred a few times. This chain joins TRBV29-1 and TRBJ1-1; D uncertain. This CDR3 has 13 amino acids. Germline V gene data show CDR1 as SQVTM and CDR2 as ANQGSEA. Trimming removed 2 bases from V and 1 base from J, with 8 bases in between. CDR3 in amino acids: CSVERVGNTEAFF. The CDR3 coding sequence is TGCAGCGTTGAACGGGTTGGGAACACTGAAGCTTTCTTT.

A few counts support this clone. V usage is TRBV14 and J usage is TRBJ1-1; D uncertain. Germline lookup yields CDR1 SGHDN and CDR2 FVKESK. Between the trimmed V and J ends, which lost 2 bases and 10 bases, there was a span of 11 bases. The CDR3 is made up of 12 amino acids. The CDR3 DNA is TGTGCCAGCAGCCAATCCCGACGACGAGCTTTCTTT. This gives the protein CASSQSRRRAFF.

Written as DNA, the CDR3 is TGTGCCAGCAGCGCCAGGACAGCCTCAACTAATGAAAAACTGTTTTTT. Translated: CASSARTASTNEKLFF. V gene TRBV9 combines with J gene TRBJ1-4, with TRBD1 as a possible D gene (6 bases). The CDR3 is made up of 16 amino acids. CDR1 is SGDLS, CDR2 YYNGEE, per germline. Trimming removed 3 bases at V and 0 bases at J, with 12 bases between. The whole variable domain, remainder taken from reference TRBV9 and TRBJ1-4, is DSGVTQTPKHLITATGQRVTLRCSPRSGDLSVYWYQQSLDQGLQFLIQYYNGEERAKGNILERFSAQQFPDLHSELNLSSLELGDSALYFCASSARTASTNEKLFFGSGTQLSVL.

The chain uses TRBV7-2 and TRBJ1-1; D remains ambiguous. The germline V and J ends were trimmed by 2 bases and 0 bases, with 10 bases remaining between them. The CDR3 length is 15 residues. Germline lookup yields CDR1 SGHTA and CDR2 FQGNSA. CDR3 protein: CASSLPPTVNTEAFF. CDR3 sequence (DNA): TGTGCCAGCAGCTTACCGCCGACTGTGAACACTGAAGCTTTCTTT.

The chain links TRBV18 to TRBJ1-1, with D possibly matching TRBD1 (5 bases). V was cut by 5 bases and J by 4 bases, with 17 bases left in between. The CDR3 sequence is 15 residues long. From germline, CDR1 is KGHSH and CDR2 LQKENI. The CDR3 DNA sequence: TGTGCCAGCTCAAATATAGGGGACCCTAGCACTGAAGCTTTCTTT. This gives the protein CASSNIGDPSTEAFF.

The J gene is TRBJ1-2, the V gene TRBV4-1; 9 nucleotides agree with TRBD1. With V trimmed by 5 bases and J by 3 bases, 4 bases remained unmatched. The CDR3 consists of 14 residues. Germline CDR1 MGHRA, CDR2 YSYEKL. CDR3 in DNA: TGCGCCAGCAGCTTGGGACAGGGAGACTATGGCTACACCTTC. This gives the protein CASSLGQGDYGYTF.

J is TRBJ2-3 and V is TRBV4-2, with 13 nucleotides matching TRBD2. Germline CDR1 reads LGHNA; CDR2 reads YNFKEQ. CDR3 size: 18 residues. J gave up 2 bases and V 0 bases, and 5 bases lay outside the gene matches. In DNA form, the CDR3 reads TGTGCCAGCAGCCAAGATAGTGGACTAGCGGGGGCCACAGATACGCAGTATTTT. This gives the protein CASSQDSGLAGATDTQYF.

The chain couples TRBV5-4 to TRBJ1-1; 8 bases align to TRBD1. V lost 2 bases to trimming and J lost 0 bases; unmatched junction nucleotides: 6. Germline assignment: CDR1 SGHNT and CDR2 YYREEE (reference sequence). The CDR3 has 16 residues. CDR3 sequence (DNA): TGTGCCAGCAGCTTTGACAGGGGCCGGGTGAACACTGAAGCTTTCTTT. Translating gives CASSFDRGRVNTEAFF.

The chain joins TRBV4-1 to TRBJ1-4; D might be TRBD1 (5 bases). Germline V lookup: CDR1 MGHRA, CDR2 YSYEKL. Trimming shortened V by 3 bases and J by 8 bases, and 16 bases separated the two germline ends. The CDR3 runs to 15 residues. The CDR3 protein is CASSQAGTGGEKLFF. In DNA, the CDR3 is TGCGCCAGCAGCCAGGCAGGGACGGGAGGGGAAAAACTGTTTTTT.

The chain joins TRBV30 to TRBJ1-1; D unclear. CDR3 size: 11 residues. V was shortened by 2 bases and J by 8 bases, with 9 bases between the two germline ends. Germline V gene sequence: CDR1 GTSNPN, CDR2 SVGIG (reference sequence). In DNA, the CDR3 is TGTGCCTGGAGTCCTCGTCGAGAAGCTTTCTTT. Protein sequence: CAWSPRREAFF.

This clone was recorded a few times. The chain couples TRBV4-1 to TRBJ1-5; D uncertain. The CDR3 consists of 17 residues. The V end lost 4 bases, the J end lost 0 bases, and 16 bases lay between the germline ends. Germline CDR1 is MGHRA and CDR2 is YSYEKL. The CDR3 is CASSPMSGGYSNQPQHF. Written as DNA, the CDR3 is TGCGCCAGCAGCCCAATGTCCGGCGGGTATAGCAATCAGCCCCAGCATTTT.

The V and J genes are TRBV10-3 and TRBJ2-7; 7 positions match TRBD2. The CDR3 is 14 residues long. Germline CDR1 reads ENHRY; CDR2 reads SYGVKD. After removal of 2 bases from V and 1 base from J, the junction contained 2 bases not matched to a gene. CDR3 region: CAISEAGESYEQYF. The CDR3, as DNA: TGTGCCATCAGTGAGGCGGGGGAATCCTACGAGCAGTACTTC.

V gene TRBV9 combines with J gene TRBJ1-5; 8 nucleotides align to TRBD1. The CDR3 is 15 amino acids. The germline CDR1 and CDR2 sequences are SGDLS and YYNGEE. Trimming cost V 2 bases and J 0 bases; bases outside gene matches: 1. The CDR3 reads CASSVDRGSNQPQHF. In DNA, the CDR3 is TGTGCCAGCAGCGTCGACAGGGGTAGCAATCAGCCCCAGCATTTT.

V usage is TRBV6-5 and J usage is TRBJ1-5; no firm D call. The germline CDR1 and CDR2 sequences are MNHEY and SVGAGI. This CDR3 region has 13 residues. V lost 7 bases to trimming and J lost 6 bases, with 13 bases between them. The CDR3 DNA sequence: TGTGCCAGCACTTCCCACCGGGGTCAGCCCCAGCATTTT. Amino acid sequence: CASTSHRGQPQHF.

The chain has TRBV28 and TRBJ1-1; 7 bases agree with TRBD1. The germline gives CDR1 MDHEN, CDR2 SYDVKM. Trimming at V came to 2 bases and at J to 11 bases, leaving 14 bases not matched to a gene. The CDR3 spans 15 residues. CDR3 protein: CASSLPLGTARLAFF. DNA of the CDR3: TGTGCCAGCAGTTTACCCCTCGGGACAGCCCGACTCGCTTTCTTT.

The V and J genes are TRBV7-3 and TRBJ1-5; weak D call: TRBD1 (6 bases). V was shortened by 5 bases and J by 0 bases, with 14 bases between the two germline ends. CDR1 is SGHTA, CDR2 FQGTGA, per germline. This CDR3 contains 16 residues. CDR3 sequence: CASSPTGALSNQPQHF. The CDR3 nucleotides read TGTGCCAGCAGCCCCACGGGGGCTCTTAGCAATCAGCCCCAGCATTTT.

The gene calls are TRBV6-1 and TRBJ1-2, with a weak D call TRBD1 (6 bases). V lost 7 bases and J lost 6, with 18 bases in between. Germline V gene data show CDR1 as MNHNS and CDR2 as SASEGT. The CDR3 spans 14 residues. This CDR3 is CASTYPGEGNGYTF. The DNA of the CDR3 is TGTGCCAGCACCTATCCAGGGGAGGGAAATGGCTACACCTTC.